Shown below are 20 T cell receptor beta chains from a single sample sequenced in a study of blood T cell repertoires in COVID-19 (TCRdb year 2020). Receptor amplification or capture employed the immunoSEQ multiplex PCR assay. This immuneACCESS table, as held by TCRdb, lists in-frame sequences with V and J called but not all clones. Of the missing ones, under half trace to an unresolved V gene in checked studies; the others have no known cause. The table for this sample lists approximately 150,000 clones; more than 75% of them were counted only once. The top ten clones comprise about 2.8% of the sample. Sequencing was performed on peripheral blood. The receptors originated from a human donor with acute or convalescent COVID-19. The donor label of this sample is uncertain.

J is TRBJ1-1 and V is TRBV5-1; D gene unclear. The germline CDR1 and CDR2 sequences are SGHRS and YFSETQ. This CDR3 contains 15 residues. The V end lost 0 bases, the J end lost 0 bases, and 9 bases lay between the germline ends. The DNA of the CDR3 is TGCGCCAGCAGCTTGGTAGCAGACCTGAACACTGAAGCTTTCTTT. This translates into CASSLVADLNTEAFF.

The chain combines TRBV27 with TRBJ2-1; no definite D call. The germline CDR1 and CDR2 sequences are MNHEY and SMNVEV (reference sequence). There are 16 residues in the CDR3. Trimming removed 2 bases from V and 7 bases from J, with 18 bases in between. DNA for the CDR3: TGTGCCAGCAGTTTAACCGTGGCGGCGATTCTTAATGAGCAGTTCTTC. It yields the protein CASSLTVAAILNEQFF.

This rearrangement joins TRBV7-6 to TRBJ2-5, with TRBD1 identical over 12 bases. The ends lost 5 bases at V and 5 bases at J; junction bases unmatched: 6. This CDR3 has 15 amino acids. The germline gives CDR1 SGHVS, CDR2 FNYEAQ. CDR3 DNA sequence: TGTGCCAGCAGCCAGGGACAGGGGGCGGGGGAGACCCAGTACTTC. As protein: CASSQGQGAGETQYF.

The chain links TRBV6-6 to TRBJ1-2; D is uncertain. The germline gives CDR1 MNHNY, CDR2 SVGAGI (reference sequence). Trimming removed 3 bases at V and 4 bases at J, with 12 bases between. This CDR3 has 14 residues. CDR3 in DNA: TGTGCCAGCAGTTATCTTTATTATAGCTATGGCTACACCTTC. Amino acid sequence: CASSYLYYSYGYTF.

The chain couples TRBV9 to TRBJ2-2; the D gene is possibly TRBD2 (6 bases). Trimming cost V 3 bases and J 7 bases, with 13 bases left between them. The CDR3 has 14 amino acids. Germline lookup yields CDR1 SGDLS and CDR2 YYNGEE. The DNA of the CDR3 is TGTGCCAGCAGCGCCGGGACTTTGGTCGGGGAGCTGTTTTTT. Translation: CASSAGTLVGELFF.

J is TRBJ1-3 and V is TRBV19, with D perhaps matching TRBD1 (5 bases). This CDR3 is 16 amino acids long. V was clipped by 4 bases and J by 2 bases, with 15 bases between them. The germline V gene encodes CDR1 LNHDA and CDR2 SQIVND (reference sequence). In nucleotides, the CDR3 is TGTGCCAGTAGTAGGACACCGGCCATTACTGGAAACACCATATATTTT. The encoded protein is CASSRTPAITGNTIYF.

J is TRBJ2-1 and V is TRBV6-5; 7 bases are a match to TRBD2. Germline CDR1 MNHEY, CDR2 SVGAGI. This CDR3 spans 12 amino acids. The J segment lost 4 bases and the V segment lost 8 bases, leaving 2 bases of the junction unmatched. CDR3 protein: CASQGGYNEQFF. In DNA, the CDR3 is TGTGCCAGCCAGGGAGGGTACAATGAGCAGTTCTTC.

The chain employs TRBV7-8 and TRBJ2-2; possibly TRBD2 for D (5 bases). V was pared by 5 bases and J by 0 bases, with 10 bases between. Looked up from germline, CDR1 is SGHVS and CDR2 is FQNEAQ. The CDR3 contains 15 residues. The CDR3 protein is CASSPSGANTGELFF. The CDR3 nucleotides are TGTGCCAGCAGCCCCAGCGGAGCGAACACCGGGGAGCTGTTTTTT. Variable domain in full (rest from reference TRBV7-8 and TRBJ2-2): GAGVSQSPRYKVAKRGQDVALRCDPISGHVSLFWYQQALGQGPEFLTYFQNEAQLDKSGLPSDRFFAERPEGSVSTLKIQRTQQEDSAVYLCASSPSGANTGELFFGEGSRLTVL.

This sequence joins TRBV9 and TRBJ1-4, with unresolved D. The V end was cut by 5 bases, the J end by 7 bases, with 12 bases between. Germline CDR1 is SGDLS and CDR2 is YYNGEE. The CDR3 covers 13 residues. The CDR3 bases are TGTGCCAGCAGTCCTGACTTGGGTGAAAAACTGTTTTTT. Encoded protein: CASSPDLGEKLFF.

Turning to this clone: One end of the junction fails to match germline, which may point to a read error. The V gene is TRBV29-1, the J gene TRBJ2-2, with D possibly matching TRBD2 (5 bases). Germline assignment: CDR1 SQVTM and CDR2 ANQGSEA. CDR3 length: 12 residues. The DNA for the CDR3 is TGCAGCGTTGTTAGGCCCACCGGGGAACTGTTTTTT. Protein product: CSVVRPTGELFF.

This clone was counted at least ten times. CDR3 sequence reads: CASNRGAVMNTEAFF. The CDR3 DNA is TGTGCCAGCAATAGAGGTGCCGTGATGAACACTGAAGCTTTCTTT. The genes are TRBV7-6 and TRBJ1-1; D is undetermined. Trimming stripped 7 bases from V and 0 bases from J, with 15 bases between. Germline CDR1 is SGHVS and CDR2 is FNYEAQ. The CDR3 totals 15 residues. Complete variable domain (other parts from reference TRBV7-6 and TRBJ1-1): GAGVSQSPRYKVTKRGQDVALRCDPISGHVSLYWYRQALGQGPEFLTYFNYEAQQDKSGLPNDRFSAERPEGSISTLTIQRTEQRDSAMYRCASNRGAVMNTEAFFGQGTRLTVV.

CDR3 sequence: CASRATGTNTEAFF. As DNA, the CDR3 is TGCGCCAGCAGAGCGACAGGGACGAACACTGAAGCTTTCTTT. This chain links TRBV5-1 with TRBJ1-1; TRBD1 aligns across 7 bases. This CDR3 spans 14 amino acids. V dropped 5 bases and J dropped 1; count of bases not matched to a gene: 5. Germline lookup yields CDR1 SGHRS and CDR2 YFSETQ.

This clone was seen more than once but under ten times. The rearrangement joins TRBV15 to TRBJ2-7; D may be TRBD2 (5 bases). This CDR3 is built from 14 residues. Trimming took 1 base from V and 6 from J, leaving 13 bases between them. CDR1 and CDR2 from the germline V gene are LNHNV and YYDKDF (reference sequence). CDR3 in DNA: TGTGCCACCAGCAGAGTGTTGGGAGATGGCGAGCAGTACTTC. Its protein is CATSRVLGDGEQYF.

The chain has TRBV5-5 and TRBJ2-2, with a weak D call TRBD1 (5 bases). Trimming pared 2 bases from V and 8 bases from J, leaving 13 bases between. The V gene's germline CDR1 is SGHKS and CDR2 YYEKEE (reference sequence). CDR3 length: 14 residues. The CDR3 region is CASSFGAVSGELFF. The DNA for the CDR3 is TGTGCCAGCAGCTTTGGGGCCGTTTCAGGGGAGCTGTTTTTT.

The CDR3 DNA reads TGCAGCGTTGAATTGGGGACAGGGTGGACCGGGGAGCTGTTTTTT. Encoded protein: CSVELGTGWTGELFF. The gene calls are TRBV29-1 and TRBJ2-2; 9 bases fit TRBD1. With V trimmed by 2 bases and J by 5 bases, 6 bases remained unmatched. CDR3 length: 15 residues. Germline loops: CDR1 SQVTM, CDR2 ANQGSEA.

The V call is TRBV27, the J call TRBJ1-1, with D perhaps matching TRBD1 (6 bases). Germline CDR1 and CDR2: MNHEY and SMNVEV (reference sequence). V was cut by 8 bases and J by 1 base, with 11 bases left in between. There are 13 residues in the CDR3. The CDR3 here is CASLTGTNTEAFF. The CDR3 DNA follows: TGTGCCAGCTTAACAGGGACGAACACTGAAGCTTTCTTT.

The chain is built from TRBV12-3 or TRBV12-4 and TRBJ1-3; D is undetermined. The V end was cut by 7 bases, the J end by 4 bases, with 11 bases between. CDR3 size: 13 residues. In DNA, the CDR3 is TGTGCCAGCAACCGACGAGCGGGAAACACCATATATTTT. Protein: CASNRRAGNTIYF.

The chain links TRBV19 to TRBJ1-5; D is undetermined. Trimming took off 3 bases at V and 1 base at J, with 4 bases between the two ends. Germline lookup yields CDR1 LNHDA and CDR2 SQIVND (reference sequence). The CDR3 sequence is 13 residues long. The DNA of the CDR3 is TGTGCCAGTAGTATTAAAAGCAATCAGCCCCAGCATTTT. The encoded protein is CASSIKSNQPQHF.

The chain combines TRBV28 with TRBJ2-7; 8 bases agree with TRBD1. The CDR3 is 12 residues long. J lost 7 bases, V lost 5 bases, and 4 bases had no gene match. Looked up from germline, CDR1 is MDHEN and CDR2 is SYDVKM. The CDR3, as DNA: TGTGCCAGCAGTCGGACAGGGTGGGAGCAGTACTTC. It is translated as CASSRTGWEQYF.

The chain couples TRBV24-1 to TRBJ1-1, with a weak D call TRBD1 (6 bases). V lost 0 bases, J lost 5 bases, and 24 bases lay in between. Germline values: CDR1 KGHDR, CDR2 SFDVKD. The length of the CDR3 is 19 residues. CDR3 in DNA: TGTGCCACCAGTGATTTGTACTGGGGGTTGGGGGCTCGGAATACTGAAGCTTTCTTT. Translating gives CATSDLYWGLGARNTEAFF.